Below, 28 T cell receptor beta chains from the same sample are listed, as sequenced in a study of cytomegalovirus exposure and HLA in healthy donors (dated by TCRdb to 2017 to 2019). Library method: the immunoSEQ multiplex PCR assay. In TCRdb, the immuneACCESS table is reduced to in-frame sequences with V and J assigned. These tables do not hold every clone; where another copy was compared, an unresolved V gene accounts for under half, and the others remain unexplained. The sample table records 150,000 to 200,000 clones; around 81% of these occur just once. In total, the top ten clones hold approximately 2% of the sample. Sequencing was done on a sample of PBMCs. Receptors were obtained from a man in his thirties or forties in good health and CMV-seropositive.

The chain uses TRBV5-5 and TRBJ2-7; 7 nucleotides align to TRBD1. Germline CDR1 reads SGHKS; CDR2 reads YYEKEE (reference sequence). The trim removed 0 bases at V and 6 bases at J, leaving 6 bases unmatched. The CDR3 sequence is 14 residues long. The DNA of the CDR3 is TGTGCCAGCAGCTTGGTGGACAGGTTGGGCGAGCAGTACTTC. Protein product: CASSLVDRLGEQYF.

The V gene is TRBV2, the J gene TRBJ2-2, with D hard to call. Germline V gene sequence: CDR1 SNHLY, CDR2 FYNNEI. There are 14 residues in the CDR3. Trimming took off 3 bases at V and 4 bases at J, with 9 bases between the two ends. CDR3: CASSDRSTTGELFF. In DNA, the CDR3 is TGTGCCAGCAGTGACAGGTCGACCACCGGGGAGCTGTTTTTT.

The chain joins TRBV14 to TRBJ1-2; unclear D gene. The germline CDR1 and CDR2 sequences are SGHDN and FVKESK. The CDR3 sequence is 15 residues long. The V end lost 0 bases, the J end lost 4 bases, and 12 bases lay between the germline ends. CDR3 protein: CASSQEHILSYGYTF. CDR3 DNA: TGTGCCAGCAGCCAAGAACACATACTATCCTATGGCTACACCTTC.

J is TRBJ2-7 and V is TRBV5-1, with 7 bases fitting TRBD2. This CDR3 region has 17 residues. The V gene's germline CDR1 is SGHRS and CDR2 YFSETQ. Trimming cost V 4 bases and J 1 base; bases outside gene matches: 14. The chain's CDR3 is CASSGRVLEAQSYEQYF. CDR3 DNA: TGCGCCAGCAGCGGGAGGGTTCTAGAAGCGCAGTCCTACGAGCAGTACTTC.

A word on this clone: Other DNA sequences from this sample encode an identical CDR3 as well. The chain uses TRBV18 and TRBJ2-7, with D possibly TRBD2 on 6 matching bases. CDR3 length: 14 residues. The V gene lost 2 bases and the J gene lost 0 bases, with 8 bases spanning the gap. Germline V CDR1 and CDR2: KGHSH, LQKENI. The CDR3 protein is CASSPGGSSYEQYF. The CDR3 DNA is TGTGCCAGCTCACCAGGGGGGTCCTCCTACGAGCAGTACTTC.

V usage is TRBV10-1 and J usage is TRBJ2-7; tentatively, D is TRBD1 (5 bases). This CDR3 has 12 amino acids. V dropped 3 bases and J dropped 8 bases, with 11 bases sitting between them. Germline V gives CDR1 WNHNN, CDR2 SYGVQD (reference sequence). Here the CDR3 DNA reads TGCGCCAGCAGTGACCAGGGCGAAAAGCAGTACTTC. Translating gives CASSDQGEKQYF.

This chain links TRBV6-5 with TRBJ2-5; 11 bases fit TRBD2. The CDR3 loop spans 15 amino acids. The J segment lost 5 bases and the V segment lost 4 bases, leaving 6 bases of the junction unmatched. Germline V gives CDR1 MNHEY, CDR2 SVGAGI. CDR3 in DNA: TGTGCCAGCAGTTCCCCTAGCGGGGGGAGGGAGACCCAGTACTTC. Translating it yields CASSSPSGGRETQYF.

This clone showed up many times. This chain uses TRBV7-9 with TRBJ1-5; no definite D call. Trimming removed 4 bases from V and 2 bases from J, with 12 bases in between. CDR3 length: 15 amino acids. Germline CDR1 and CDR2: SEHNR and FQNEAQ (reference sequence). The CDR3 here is CASSSTAPGNQPQHF. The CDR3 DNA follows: TGTGCCAGCAGCTCCACCGCTCCGGGCAATCAGCCCCAGCATTTT.

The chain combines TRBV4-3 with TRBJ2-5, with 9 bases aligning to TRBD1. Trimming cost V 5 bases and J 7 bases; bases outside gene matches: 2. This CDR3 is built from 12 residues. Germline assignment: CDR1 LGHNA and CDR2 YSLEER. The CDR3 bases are TGCGCCAGCAGCGTGGGACAGGGGACCCAGTACTTC. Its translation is CASSVGQGTQYF.

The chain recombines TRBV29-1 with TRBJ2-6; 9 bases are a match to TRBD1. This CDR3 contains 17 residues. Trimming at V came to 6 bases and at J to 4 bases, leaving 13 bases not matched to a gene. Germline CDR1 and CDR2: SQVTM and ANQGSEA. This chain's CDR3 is CSVLTGGLSSGANVLTF. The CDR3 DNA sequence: TGCAGCGTCCTGACAGGGGGTTTGTCCTCCGGGGCCAACGTCCTGACTTTC.

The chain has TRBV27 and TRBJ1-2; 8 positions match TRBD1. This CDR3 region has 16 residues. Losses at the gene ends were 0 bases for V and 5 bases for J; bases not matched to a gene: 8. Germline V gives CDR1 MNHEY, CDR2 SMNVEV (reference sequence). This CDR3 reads CASSLSKTGGGYGYTF. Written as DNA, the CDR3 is TGTGCCAGCAGTTTATCGAAAACAGGGGGAGGATATGGCTACACCTTC.

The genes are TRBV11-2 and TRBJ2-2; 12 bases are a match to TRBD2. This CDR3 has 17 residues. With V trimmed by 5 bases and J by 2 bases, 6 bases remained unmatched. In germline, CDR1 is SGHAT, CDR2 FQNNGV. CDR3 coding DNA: TGTGCCAGCAGCCCGACTAGCGGGGGAACTAACACCGGGGAGCTGTTTTTT. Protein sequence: CASSPTSGGTNTGELFF.

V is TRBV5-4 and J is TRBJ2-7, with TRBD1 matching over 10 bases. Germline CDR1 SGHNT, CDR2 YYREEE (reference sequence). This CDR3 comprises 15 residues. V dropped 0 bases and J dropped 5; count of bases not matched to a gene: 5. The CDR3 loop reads CASSLGGTGVNEQYF. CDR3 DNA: TGTGCCAGCAGCTTGGGGGGGACAGGGGTCAACGAGCAGTACTTC.

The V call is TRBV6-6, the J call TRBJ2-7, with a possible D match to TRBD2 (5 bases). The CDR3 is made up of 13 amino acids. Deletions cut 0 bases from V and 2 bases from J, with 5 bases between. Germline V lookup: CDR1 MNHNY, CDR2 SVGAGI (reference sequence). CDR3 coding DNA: TGTGCCAGCAGTTACTCGAGGGCCTACGAGCAGTACTTC. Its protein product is CASSYSRAYEQYF.

Here the CDR3 DNA reads TGTGCCAGCAGCCCGGTGGGGGGGGCGGGTAGGGAGACCCAGTACTTC. The encoded protein is CASSPVGGAGRETQYF. The V call is TRBV7-2, the J call TRBJ2-5; D may be TRBD2 (7 bases). The CDR3 covers 16 residues. Germline CDR1 is SGHTA and CDR2 is FQGNSA. Trimming took off 5 bases at V and 5 bases at J, with 21 bases between the two ends.

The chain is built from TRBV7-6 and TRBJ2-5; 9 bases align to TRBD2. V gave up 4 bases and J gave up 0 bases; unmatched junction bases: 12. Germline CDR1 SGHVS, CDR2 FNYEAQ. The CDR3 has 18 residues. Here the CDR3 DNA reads TGTGCCAGCAGCTCGCAACCAGCGGGGGGCCGATACCAAGAGACCCAGTACTTC. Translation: CASSSQPAGGRYQETQYF.

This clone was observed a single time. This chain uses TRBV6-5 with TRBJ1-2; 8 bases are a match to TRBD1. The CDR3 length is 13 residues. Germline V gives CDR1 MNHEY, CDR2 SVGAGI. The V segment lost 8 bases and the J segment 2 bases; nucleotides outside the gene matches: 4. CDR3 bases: TGTGCCAGCGAGAGACAGGGGAACTATGGCTACACCTTC. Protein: CASERQGNYGYTF.

CDR3: CASKGSAHSSYEQYF. The CDR3 nucleotides read TGTGCCAGCAAGGGTAGCGCCCACAGCTCCTACGAGCAGTACTTC. The V call is TRBV6-6, the J call TRBJ2-7; tentative D call: TRBD2 (5 bases). The length of the CDR3 is 15 residues. V was cut by 7 bases and J by 0 bases, with 16 bases left in between. Germline V gene lookup returns CDR1 MNHNY and CDR2 SVGAGI (reference sequence).

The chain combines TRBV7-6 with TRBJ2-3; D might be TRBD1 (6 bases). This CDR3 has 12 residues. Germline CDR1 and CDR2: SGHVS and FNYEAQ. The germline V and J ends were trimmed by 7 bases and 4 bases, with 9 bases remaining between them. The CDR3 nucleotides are TGTGCCAGCAAAGGACAGCCAGATACGCAGTATTTT. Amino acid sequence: CASKGQPDTQYF. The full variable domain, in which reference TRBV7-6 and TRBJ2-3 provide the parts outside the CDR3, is GAGVSQSPRYKVTKRGQDVALRCDPISGHVSLYWYRQALGQGPEFLTYFNYEAQQDKSGLPNDRFSAERPEGSISTLTIQRTEQRDSAMYRCASKGQPDTQYFGPGTRLTVL.

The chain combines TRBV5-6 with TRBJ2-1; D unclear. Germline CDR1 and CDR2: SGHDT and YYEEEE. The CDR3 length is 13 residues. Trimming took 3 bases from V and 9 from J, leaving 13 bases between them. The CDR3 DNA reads TGTGCCAGCAGCTCTGGTCTAGAGATTGAGCAGTTCTTC. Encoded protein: CASSSGLEIEQFF.

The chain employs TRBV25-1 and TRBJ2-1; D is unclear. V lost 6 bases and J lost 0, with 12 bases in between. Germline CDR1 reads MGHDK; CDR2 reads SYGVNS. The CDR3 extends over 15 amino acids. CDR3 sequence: CASSEASVSYNEQFF. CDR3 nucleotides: TGTGCCAGCAGCGAGGCCAGCGTCTCCTACAATGAGCAGTTCTTC.

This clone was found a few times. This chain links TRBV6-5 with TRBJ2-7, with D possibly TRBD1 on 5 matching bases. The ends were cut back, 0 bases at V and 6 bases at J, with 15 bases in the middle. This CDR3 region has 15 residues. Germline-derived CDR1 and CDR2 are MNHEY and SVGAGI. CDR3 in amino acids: CASSYSTTMGLEQYF. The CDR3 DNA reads TGTGCCAGCAGTTACTCGACCACTATGGGGCTCGAGCAGTACTTC.

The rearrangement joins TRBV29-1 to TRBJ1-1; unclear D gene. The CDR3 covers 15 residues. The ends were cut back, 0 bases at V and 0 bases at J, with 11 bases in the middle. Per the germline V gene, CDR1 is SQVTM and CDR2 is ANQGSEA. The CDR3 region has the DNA TGCAGCGTTGAAGATCTTACCAGGATGAACACTGAAGCTTTCTTT. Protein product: CSVEDLTRMNTEAFF.

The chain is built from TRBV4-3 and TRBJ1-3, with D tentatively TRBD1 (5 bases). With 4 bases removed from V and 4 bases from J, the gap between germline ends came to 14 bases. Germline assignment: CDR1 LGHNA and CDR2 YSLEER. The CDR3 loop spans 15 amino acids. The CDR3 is CASSLGAAPGNTIYF. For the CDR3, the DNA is TGCGCCAGCAGCCTTGGGGCAGCACCCGGAAACACCATATATTTT.

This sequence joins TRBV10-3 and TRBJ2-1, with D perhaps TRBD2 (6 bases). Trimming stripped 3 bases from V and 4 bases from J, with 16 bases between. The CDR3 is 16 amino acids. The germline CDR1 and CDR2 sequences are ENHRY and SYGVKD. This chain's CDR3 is CAISEPSETRYNEQFF. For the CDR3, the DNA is TGTGCCATCAGTGAACCCTCCGAGACTAGATACAATGAGCAGTTCTTC.

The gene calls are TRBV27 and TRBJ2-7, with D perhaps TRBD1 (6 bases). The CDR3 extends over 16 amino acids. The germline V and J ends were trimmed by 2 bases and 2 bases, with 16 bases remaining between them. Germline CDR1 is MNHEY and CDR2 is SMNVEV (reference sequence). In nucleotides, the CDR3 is TGTGCCAGCAGTTTAAACGGGTGGGGACAAGCCTACGAGCAGTACTTC. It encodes CASSLNGWGQAYEQYF.

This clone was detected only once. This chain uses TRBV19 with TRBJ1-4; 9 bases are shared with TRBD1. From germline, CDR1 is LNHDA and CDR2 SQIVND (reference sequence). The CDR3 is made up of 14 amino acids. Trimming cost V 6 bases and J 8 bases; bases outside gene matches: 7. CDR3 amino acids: CASSRTGAEEKLFF. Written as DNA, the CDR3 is TGTGCCAGTAGCCGGACAGGGGCGGAAGAAAAACTGTTTTTT.

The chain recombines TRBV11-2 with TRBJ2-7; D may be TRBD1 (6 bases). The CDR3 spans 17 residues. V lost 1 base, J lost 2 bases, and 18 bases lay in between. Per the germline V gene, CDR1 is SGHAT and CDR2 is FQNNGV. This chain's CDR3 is CASSLGARDTSPYEQYF. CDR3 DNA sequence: TGTGCCAGCAGCTTAGGGGCCCGGGACACCTCCCCCTACGAGCAGTACTTC.